This is a list of T cell receptor beta chains from one sample in a study of cytomegalovirus exposure and HLA in healthy donors. The method was immunoSEQ multiplex PCR; TCRdb's version includes in-frame clones alone and lacks a portion of them. Of more than 300,000 clones listed, roughly 88% are singletons. The sequenced material came from PBMCs. The receptors stem from a woman aged 18-35 years in good health and CMV-seronegative. Both conserved end residues are part of each CDR3. D genes are given only for firm matches. Only some rows state a clone size, as once, few, many or a class for expanded clones.

v_gene	d_gene	j_gene	abundance	CDR3aa	CDR3nt
TRBV7-6	TRBD2	TRBJ2-1	NA	CASSVTLRDYPYNEQFF	TGTGCCAGCAGCGTCACCCTCCGGGACTACCCCTACAATGAGCAGTTCTTC
TRBV12-5	TRBD1	TRBJ2-2	NA	CARTRHRGEDTGELFF	TGTGCTAGGACACGTCACAGGGGAGAGGACACCGGGGAGCTGTTTTTT
TRBV28	TRBD2	TRBJ2-7	NA	CASSYTSGRAYEQYF	TGTGCCAGCAGCTATACTAGCGGGAGGGCCTACGAGCAGTACTTC
TRBV15	NA	TRBJ1-5	once	CATSRDSSGVPQHF	TGTGCCACCAGCAGAGATTCGTCAGGGGTTCCCCAGCATTTT
TRBV25-1	NA	TRBJ2-1	NA	CASSEALYNEQFF	TGTGCCAGCAGTGAAGCACTCTACAATGAGCAGTTCTTC
TRBV11-2	NA	TRBJ1-2	NA	CASSTEGNYGYTF	TGTGCCAGCTCAACGGAGGGAAACTATGGCTACACCTTC
TRBV5-4	TRBD1	TRBJ1-2	NA	CASSYRDRAVGYTF	TGTGCCAGCAGCTACCGGGACAGGGCTGTCGGCTACACCTTC
TRBV7-8	TRBD2	TRBJ2-2	NA	CASSRLGLAGGIGELFF	TGTGCCAGCAGCCGGCTCGGGCTAGCGGGAGGTATCGGGGAGCTGTTTTTT
TRBV9	TRBD2	TRBJ2-1	NA	CASSVGFGTSGLNEQFF	TGTGCCAGCAGCGTAGGGTTTGGGACTAGCGGGTTGAATGAGCAGTTCTTC
TRBV7-9	NA	TRBJ2-7	NA	CASSPRGTYEQYF	TGTGCCAGCAGCCCCAGGGGTACCTACGAGCAGTACTTC
TRBV28	NA	TRBJ1-1	NA	CASSRQGGTEAFF	TGTGCCAGCAGCCGTCAGGGAGGAACTGAAGCTTTCTTT
TRBV2	NA	TRBJ2-7	NA	CASSADSDYEQYF	TGTGCCAGCAGTGCGGACAGTGATTACGAGCAGTACTTC
TRBV5-4	NA	TRBJ2-2	NA	CASSLSGVVTGELFF	TGTGCCAGCAGCTTGTCAGGGGTGGTCACCGGGGAGCTGTTTTTT
TRBV7-9	NA	TRBJ2-5	NA	CASSAAQGMETQYF	TGTGCCAGCAGCGCCGCACAGGGTATGGAGACCCAGTACTTC
TRBV11-1	NA	TRBJ1-2	few	CASSLLGGAGYTF	TGTGCCAGCAGCTTATTAGGAGGGGCCGGCTACACCTTC
TRBV7-2	NA	TRBJ2-7	NA	CASSLAGSEQYF	TGTGCCAGCAGCTTAGCTGGGAGCGAGCAGTACTTC
TRBV5-5	NA	TRBJ1-2	many	CASSLGRDSFGYTF	TGTGCCAGCAGCTTGGGCAGGGATTCCTTTGGCTACACCTTC
TRBV4-2	NA	TRBJ1-2	NA	CASSQPPQYGYTF	TGTGCCAGCAGCCAACCCCCCCAGTATGGCTACACCTTC
TRBV20-1	NA	TRBJ2-1	NA	CSARPLNEQFF	TGCAGTGCTAGACCCCTGAATGAGCAGTTCTTC
TRBV27	NA	TRBJ2-7	once	CASSLGDNFEQYF	TGTGCCAGCAGTTTGGGGGACAATTTCGAGCAGTACTTC
TRBV2	TRBD1	TRBJ1-5	NA	CASSLGQVHNQPQHF	TGTGCCAGCAGTCTTGGACAGGTCCACAATCAGCCCCAGCATTTT
TRBV2	NA	TRBJ1-5	NA	CASSETVYNLSNQPQHF	TGTGCCAGCAGTGAGACAGTATACAATCTTAGCAATCAGCCCCAGCATTTT
TRBV5-1	TRBD1	TRBJ2-2	NA	CASSGTGAPDTGELFF	TGCGCCAGCTCCGGGACAGGGGCCCCGGACACCGGGGAGCTGTTTTTT
TRBV28	TRBD1	TRBJ1-1	NA	CASSPPTGMNTEAFF	TGTGCCAGCAGTCCCCCGACAGGGATGAACACTGAAGCTTTCTTT
TRBV5-4	NA	TRBJ2-3	NA	CASSLPPLGGPDTQYF	TGTGCCAGCAGCTTGCCCCCTTTGGGCGGGCCCGATACGCAGTATTTT
TRBV4-2	NA	TRBJ2-6	few	CASSQEEGSGANVLTF	TGTGCCAGCAGCCAAGAAGAGGGCTCTGGGGCCAACGTCCTGACTTTC
TRBV7-2	NA	TRBJ2-1	NA	CASSASRGMGYNEQFF	TGTGCCAGCAGCGCAAGCCGGGGGATGGGGTACAATGAGCAGTTCTTC
TRBV28	NA	TRBJ2-7	few	CASSSPLRGSYEQYF	TGTGCCAGCAGTTCCCCTCTCCGGGGATCCTACGAGCAGTACTTC
TRBV5-1	TRBD1	TRBJ2-2	NA	CASSLGQGAGTGELFF	TGCGCCAGCAGCCTGGGACAGGGGGCTGGTACCGGGGAGCTGTTTTTT
TRBV5-6	TRBD1	TRBJ1-2	NA	CASSSEQGAYGYTF	TGTGCCAGCAGCAGTGAACAGGGGGCCTATGGCTACACCTTC
TRBV12-5	TRBD1	TRBJ2-7	NA	CASGPGQGDHEQYF	TGTGCTAGTGGGCCGGGACAGGGTGACCACGAGCAGTACTTC
TRBV19	TRBD1	TRBJ1-5	few	CASRIPGGNQPQHF	TGTGCCAGTAGAATCCCAGGGGGGAATCAGCCCCAGCATTTT
TRBV13	NA	TRBJ2-2	NA	CASSLGQLNTGELFF	TGTGCCAGCAGCTTAGGACAGCTGAACACCGGGGAGCTGTTTTTT
TRBV6-5	TRBD1	TRBJ2-7	NA	CASSRTGGPYEQYF	TGTGCCAGCAGTCGGACAGGGGGCCCCTACGAGCAGTACTTC
TRBV2	NA	TRBJ1-2	NA	CAKPGQSYGYTF	TGTGCCAAACCTGGACAGAGCTATGGCTACACCTTC
TRBV29-1	TRBD1	TRBJ1-2	NA	CSVEDPGGYGYTF	TGCAGCGTTGAAGATCCAGGGGGCTATGGCTACACCTTC
TRBV25-1	NA	TRBJ2-1	NA	CASSGSWGGANEQFF	TGTGCCAGCAGTGGCTCCTGGGGGGGGGCGAATGAGCAGTTCTTC
TRBV25-1	TRBD2	TRBJ2-5	NA	CASSESGSRETQYF	TGTGCCAGCAGTGAGAGCGGGAGCCGGGAGACCCAGTACTTC
TRBV7-7	NA	TRBJ2-2	NA	CASSGQPTLGTGELFF	TGTGCTAGCAGCGGACAGCCCACCCTAGGGACCGGGGAGCTGTTTTTT
TRBV6-1	NA	TRBJ2-7	NA	CASRGTADSSYEQYF	TGTGCCAGCCGGGGGACAGCCGACAGCTCCTACGAGCAGTACTTC